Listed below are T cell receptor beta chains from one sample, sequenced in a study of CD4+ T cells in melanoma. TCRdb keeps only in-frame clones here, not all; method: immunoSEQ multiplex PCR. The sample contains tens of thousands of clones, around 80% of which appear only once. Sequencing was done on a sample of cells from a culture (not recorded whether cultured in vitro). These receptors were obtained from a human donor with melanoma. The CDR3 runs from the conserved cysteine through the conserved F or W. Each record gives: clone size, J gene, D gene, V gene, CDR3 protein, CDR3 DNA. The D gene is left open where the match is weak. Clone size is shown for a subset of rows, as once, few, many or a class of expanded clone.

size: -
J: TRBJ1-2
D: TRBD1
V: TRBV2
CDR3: CASSEQGAPNYGYTF
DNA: TGTGCCAGCAGTGAACAGGGGGCGCCGAACTATGGCTACACCTTC

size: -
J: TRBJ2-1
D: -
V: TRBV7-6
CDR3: CASSLSGPYNEQFF
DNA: TGTGCCAGCAGCTTAAGTGGTCCCTACAATGAGCAGTTCTTC

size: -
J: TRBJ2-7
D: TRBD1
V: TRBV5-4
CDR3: CASSRGTGRIYEQYF
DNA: TGTGCCAGCAGCAGGGGGACAGGGCGTATCTACGAGCAGTACTTC

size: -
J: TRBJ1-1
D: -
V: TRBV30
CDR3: CAWRLGRAKTEAFF
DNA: TGTGCCTGGAGACTTGGACGGGCTAAGACTGAAGCTTTCTTT

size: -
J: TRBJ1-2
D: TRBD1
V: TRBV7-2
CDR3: CASSLGFAGTGYGYTF
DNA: TGTGCCAGCAGCTTAGGATTCGCCGGGACAGGGTATGGCTACACCTTC

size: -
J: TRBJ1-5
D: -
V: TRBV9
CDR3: CASSPRGGNQPQHF
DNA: TGTGCCAGCAGCCCAAGGGGGGGCAATCAGCCCCAGCATTTT

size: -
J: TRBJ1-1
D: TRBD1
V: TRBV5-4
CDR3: CASSTGQAADEAFF
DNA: TGTGCCAGCAGCACTGGACAGGCCGCAGATGAAGCTTTCTTT

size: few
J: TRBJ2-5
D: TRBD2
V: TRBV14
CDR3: CASSQVRGGETQYF
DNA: TGTGCCAGCAGCCAAGTTCGCGGGGGGGAGACCCAGTACTTC

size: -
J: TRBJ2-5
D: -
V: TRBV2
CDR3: CASRIAAEETQYF
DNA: TGTGCCAGCAGGATAGCGGCGGAAGAGACCCAGTACTTC

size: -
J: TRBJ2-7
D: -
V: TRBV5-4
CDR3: CASSLNREDEQYF
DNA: TGTGCCAGCAGCTTGAACAGGGAGGACGAGCAGTACTTC

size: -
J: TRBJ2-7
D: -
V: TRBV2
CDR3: CASSEFVVSYEQYF
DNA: TGTGCCAGCAGTGAATTTGTAGTCTCCTACGAGCAGTACTTC

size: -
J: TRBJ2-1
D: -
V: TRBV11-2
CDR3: CASSLDRYGEQFF
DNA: TGTGCCAGCAGCTTGGACAGATACGGTGAGCAGTTCTTC

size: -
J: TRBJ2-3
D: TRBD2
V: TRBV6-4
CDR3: CASADRGGLDTQYF
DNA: TGTGCCAGTGCAGACCGGGGGGGCCTGGATACGCAGTATTTT

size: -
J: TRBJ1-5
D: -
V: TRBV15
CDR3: CATSRGVNSNQPQHF
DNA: TGTGCCACCAGCAGAGGGGTAAATAGCAATCAGCCCCAGCATTTT

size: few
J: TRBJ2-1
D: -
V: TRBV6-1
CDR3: CASGGPGGRHNEQFF
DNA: TGTGCCAGCGGGGGGCCAGGGGGGAGACACAATGAGCAGTTCTTC

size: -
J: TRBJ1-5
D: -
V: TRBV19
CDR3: CASSMGVHHSNQPQHF
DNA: TGTGCCAGTAGTATGGGGGTCCACCATAGCAATCAGCCCCAGCATTTT

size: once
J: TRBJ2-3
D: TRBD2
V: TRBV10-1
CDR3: CARKGSGGADTQYF
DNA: TGCGCCAGGAAGGGTAGCGGGGGTGCAGATACGCAGTATTTT

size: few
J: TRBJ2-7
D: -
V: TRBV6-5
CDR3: CASSYGGGGFYEQYF
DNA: TGTGCCAGCAGTTACGGCGGAGGGGGATTCTACGAGCAGTACTTC

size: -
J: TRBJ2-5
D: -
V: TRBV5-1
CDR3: CASSSAETQYF
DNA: TGCGCCAGCAGCTCTGCAGAGACCCAGTACTTC

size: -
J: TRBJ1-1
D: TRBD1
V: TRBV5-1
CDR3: CASSLQGGKNTEAFF
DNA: TGCGCCAGCAGCTTACAGGGGGGGAAGAACACTGAAGCTTTCTTT

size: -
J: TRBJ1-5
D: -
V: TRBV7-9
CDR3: CASSREGDSNQPQHF
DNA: TGTGCCAGCTCACGAGAGGGGGACAGCAATCAGCCCCAGCATTTT

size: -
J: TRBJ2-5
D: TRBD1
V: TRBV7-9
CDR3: CASGRQGRETQYF
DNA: TGTGCCAGTGGGAGACAGGGAAGGGAGACCCAGTACTTC

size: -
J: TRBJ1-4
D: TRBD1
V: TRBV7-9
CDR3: CASSLWTGGNEKLFF
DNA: TGTGCCAGCAGCTTGTGGACAGGTGGAAATGAAAAACTGTTTTTT

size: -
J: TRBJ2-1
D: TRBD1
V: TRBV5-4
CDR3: CASSLVTGDEQFF
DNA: TGTGCCAGCAGCTTGGTTACAGGGGATGAGCAGTTCTTC

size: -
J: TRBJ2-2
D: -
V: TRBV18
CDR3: CASSPLAGTAVLELFF
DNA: TGTGCCAGCTCACCCTTGGCCGGGACTGCGGTCCTCGAGCTGTTTTTT

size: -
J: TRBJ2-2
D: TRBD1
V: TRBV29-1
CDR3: CSVKTGITGELFF
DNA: TGCAGCGTTAAGACAGGGATAACCGGGGAGCTGTTTTTT

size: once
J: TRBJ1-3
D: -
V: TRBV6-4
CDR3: CASSEMDGGNTIYF
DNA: TGTGCCAGCAGTGAAATGGATGGTGGAAACACCATATATTTT

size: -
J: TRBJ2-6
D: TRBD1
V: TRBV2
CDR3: CASRPYVSGGAGANVLTF
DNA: TGTGCCAGCAGACCTTACGTCTCAGGGGGAGCTGGGGCCAACGTCCTGACTTTC

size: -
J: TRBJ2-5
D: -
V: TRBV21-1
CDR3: CASSIGGRGEETQYF
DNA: TGTGCCAGCAGCATAGGCGGCAGGGGCGAAGAGACCCAGTACTTC

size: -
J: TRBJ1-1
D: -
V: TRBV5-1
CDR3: CASSQRKVGAGREAFF
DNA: TGCGCCAGCAGCCAGAGGAAAGTTGGGGCAGGGCGTGAAGCTTTCTTT

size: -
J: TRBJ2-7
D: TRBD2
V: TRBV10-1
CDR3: CASSESPWEGLEEQYF
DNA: TGCGCCAGCAGTGAGTCCCCCTGGGAGGGCCTAGAGGAGCAGTACTTC

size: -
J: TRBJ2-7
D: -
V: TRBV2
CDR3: CASRDWHSYEQYF
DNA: TGTGCCAGCAGGGACTGGCACTCCTACGAGCAGTACTTC

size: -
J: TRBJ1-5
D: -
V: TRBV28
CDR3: CASRTPGPNQPQHF
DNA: TGTGCCAGCAGAACCCCGGGGCCCAATCAGCCCCAGCATTTT

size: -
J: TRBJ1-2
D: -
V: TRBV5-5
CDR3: CASSPSLVINYGYTF
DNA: TGTGCCAGCAGCCCGTCGTTGGTAATTAACTATGGCTACACCTTC

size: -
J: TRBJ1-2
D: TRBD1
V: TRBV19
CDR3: CASSTDLQGDYGYTF
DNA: TGTGCCAGTAGTACGGACCTACAGGGGGACTATGGCTACACCTTC

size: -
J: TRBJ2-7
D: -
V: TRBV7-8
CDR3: CASSYGRGRGYEQYF
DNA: TGTGCCAGCAGCTACGGCAGGGGCCGGGGCTACGAGCAGTACTTC

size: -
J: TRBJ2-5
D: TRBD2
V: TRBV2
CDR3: CASTRFQTSGKETQYF
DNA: TGTGCCAGCACCCGATTCCAAACTAGCGGAAAAGAGACCCAGTACTTC

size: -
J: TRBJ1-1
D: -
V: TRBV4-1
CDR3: CASSQDSRGFSAEAFF
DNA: TGCGCCAGCAGCCAAGATTCCCGAGGGTTCTCGGCTGAAGCTTTCTTT

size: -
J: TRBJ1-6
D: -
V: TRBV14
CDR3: CASSQDHQGWGSSYNSPLHF
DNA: TGTGCCAGCAGCCAAGATCATCAGGGGTGGGGGAGCTCCTATAATTCACCCCTCCACTTT

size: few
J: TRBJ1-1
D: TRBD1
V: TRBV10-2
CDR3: CASSVTGGTEAFF
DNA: TGCGCCAGCAGTGTTACAGGGGGCACTGAAGCTTTCTTT

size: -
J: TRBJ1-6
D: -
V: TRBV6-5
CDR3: CASRKQGWDSPLHF
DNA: TGTGCCAGCAGGAAGCAGGGGTGGGATTCACCCCTCCACTTT

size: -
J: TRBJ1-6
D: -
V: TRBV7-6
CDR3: CASSLDPGGRSPLHF
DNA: TGTGCCAGCAGCTTAGATCCGGGGGGAAGATCACCCCTCCACTTT

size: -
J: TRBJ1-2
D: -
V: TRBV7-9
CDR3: CASSLARRTNYGYTF
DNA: TGTGCCAGCAGCTTAGCTCGTAGAACTAACTATGGCTACACCTTC

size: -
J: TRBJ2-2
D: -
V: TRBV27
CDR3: CASSLTRGTGELFF
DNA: TGTGCCAGCAGTTTGACCCGGGGCACCGGGGAGCTGTTTTTT

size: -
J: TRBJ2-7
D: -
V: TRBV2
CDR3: CASKWGPLGGEQYF
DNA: TGTGCCAGCAAATGGGGCCCTCTAGGTGGTGAGCAGTACTTC

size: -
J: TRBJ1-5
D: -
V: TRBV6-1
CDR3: CASSLRWDNQPQHF
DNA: TGTGCCAGCAGCCTCCGTTGGGACAATCAGCCCCAGCATTTT

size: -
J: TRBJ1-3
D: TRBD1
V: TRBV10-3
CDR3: CAISDPGGSGNTIYF
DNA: TGTGCCATCAGTGATCCAGGGGGTTCAGGAAACACCATATATTTT

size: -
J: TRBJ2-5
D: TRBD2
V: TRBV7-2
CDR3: CASSQTSGGAVAQYF
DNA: TGTGCCAGCAGTCAGACTAGCGGGGGGGCCGTGGCCCAGTACTTC

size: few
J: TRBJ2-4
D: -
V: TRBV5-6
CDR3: CASSLTTAGIQYF
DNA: TGTGCCAGCAGCTTGACGACCGCGGGCATTCAGTACTTC

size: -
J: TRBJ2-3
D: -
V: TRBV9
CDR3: CASSDARSTDTQYF
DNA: TGTGCCAGCAGCGACGCGAGAAGCACAGATACGCAGTATTTT